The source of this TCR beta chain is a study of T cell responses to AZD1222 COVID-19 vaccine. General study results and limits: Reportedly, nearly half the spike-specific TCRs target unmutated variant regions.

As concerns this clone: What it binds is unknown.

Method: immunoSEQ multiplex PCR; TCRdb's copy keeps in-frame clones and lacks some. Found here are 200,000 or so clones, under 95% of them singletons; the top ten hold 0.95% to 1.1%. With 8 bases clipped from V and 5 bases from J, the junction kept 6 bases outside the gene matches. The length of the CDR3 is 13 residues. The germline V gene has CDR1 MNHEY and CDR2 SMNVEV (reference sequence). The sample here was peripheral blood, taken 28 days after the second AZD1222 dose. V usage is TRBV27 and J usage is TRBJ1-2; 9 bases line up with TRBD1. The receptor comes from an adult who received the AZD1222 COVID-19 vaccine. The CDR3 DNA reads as TGTGCCAGCTTGGGACAGGGATCTTATGGCTACACCTTC. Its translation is CASLGQGSYGYTF.